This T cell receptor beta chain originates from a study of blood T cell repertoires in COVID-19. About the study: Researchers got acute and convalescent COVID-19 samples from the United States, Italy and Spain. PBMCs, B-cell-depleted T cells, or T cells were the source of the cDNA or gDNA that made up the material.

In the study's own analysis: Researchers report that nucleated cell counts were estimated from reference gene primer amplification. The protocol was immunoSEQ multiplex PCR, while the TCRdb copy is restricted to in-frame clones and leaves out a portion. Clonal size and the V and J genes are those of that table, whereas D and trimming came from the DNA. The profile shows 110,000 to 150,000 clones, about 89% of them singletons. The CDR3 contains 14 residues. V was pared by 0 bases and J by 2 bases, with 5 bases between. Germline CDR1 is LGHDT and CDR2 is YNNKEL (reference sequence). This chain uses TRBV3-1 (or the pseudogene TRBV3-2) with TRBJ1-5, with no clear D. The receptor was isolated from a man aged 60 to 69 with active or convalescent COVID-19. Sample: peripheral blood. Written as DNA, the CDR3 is TGTGCCAGCAGCCAAGATGTCGGCAATCAGCCCCAGCATTTT. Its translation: CASSQDVGNQPQHF.